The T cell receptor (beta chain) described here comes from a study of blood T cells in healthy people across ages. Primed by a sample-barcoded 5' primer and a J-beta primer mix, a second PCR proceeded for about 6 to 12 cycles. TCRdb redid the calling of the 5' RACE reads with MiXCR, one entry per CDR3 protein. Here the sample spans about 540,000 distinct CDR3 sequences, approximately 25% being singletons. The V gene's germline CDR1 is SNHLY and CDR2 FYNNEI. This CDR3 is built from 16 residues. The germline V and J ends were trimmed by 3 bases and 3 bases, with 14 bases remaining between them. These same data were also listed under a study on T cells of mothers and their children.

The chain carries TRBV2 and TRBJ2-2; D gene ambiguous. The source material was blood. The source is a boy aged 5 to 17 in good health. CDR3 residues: CASSDVSMRYTGELFF. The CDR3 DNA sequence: TGTGCCAGCAGTGATGTATCCATGCGTTACACCGGGGAGCTGTTTTTT. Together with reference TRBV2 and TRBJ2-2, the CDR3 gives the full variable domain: EPEVTQTPSHQVTQMGQEVILRCVPISNHLYFYWYRQILGQKVEFLVSFYNNEISEKSEIFDDQFSVERPDGSNFTLKIRSTKLEDSAMYFCASSDVSMRYTGELFFGEGSRLTVL.